The next 29 T cell receptor beta chains were all read from a single sample in a study of regulatory T cells in long-lasting Graves disease. As to time point: persistent/refractory GD, antithyroid drugs over 5 years with positive TRAb. PBMC RNA was the source of the TCR library. Both iRepertoire HTBI primers and Arm-PCR of CDR3 regions were used to build the TCR beta libraries. TCRdb independently ran MiXCR on the multiplex PCR reads; one entry per CDR3 protein. Of 600,000 to 800,000 distinct CDR3 sequences in the sample, 30% were seen once. Sequences were derived from peripheral blood mononuclear cells (PBMCs), sampled when the disease was refractory, from a patient treated with antithyroid drugs. These receptors all come from a female donor with Graves disease.

The DNA of the CDR3 is TGTGCCAGCAGTGAGATCTCGTATGGCTACACCTTC. Translation gives CASSEISYGYTF. The gene calls are TRBV25-1 and TRBJ1-2; D unresolved. The length of the CDR3 is 12 residues. V dropped 3 bases and J dropped 5 bases, with 7 bases sitting between them. Per the germline V gene, CDR1 is MGHDK and CDR2 is SYGVNS.

This clonotype has a count of ten or more. The V gene is TRBV2, the J gene TRBJ2-2, with TRBD2 matching over 9 bases. V lost 3 bases, J lost 3 bases, and 5 bases stayed unmatched. The CDR3 runs to 16 residues. From germline, CDR1 is SNHLY and CDR2 FYNNEI. CDR3 residues: CASSESGRRYTGELFF. Written as DNA, the CDR3 is TGTGCCAGCAGTGAGAGCGGGAGGAGATACACCGGGGAGCTGTTTTTT.

This clonotype appeared a few times. This rearrangement joins TRBV3-1 to TRBJ1-2; D is undetermined. The germline V gene has CDR1 LGHDT and CDR2 YNNKEL (reference sequence). CDR3 length equals 14 residues. V lost 2 bases, J lost 4 bases, and 11 bases lay in between. The CDR3 nucleotides are TGTGCCAGCAGCCAATCCCGTATGGGCTATGGCTACACCTTC. This encodes CASSQSRMGYGYTF.

The rearrangement joins TRBV2 to TRBJ1-1; D remains ambiguous. V lost 5 bases, J lost 1 base, and 14 bases lay in between. Germline values: CDR1 SNHLY, CDR2 FYNNEI. CDR3 length: 15 amino acids. Here the CDR3 DNA reads TGTGCCAGCAGTTACGATGCAAGACCGAACACTGAAGCTTTCTTT. Its translation: CASSYDARPNTEAFF.

This clonotype was detected many times. This chain uses TRBV6-2 or TRBV6-3 with TRBJ2-7, with TRBD2 matching 8 bases. Trimming removed 7 bases from V and 1 base from J; junction bases left unmatched: 9. Germline CDR1 is MNHEY and CDR2 is SVGEGT. CDR3 length: 15 residues. CDR3 protein: CASTGGEAVSYEQYF. The DNA for the CDR3 is TGTGCCAGCACCGGGGGGGAGGCTGTGTCCTACGAGCAGTACTTC.

This clonotype showed up many times. The genes are TRBV20-1 and TRBJ2-7; 9 nucleotides agree with TRBD2. The V segment lost 1 base and the J segment 2 bases; nucleotides outside the gene matches: 3. This CDR3 spans 14 amino acids. The germline gives CDR1 DFQATT, CDR2 SNEGSKA (reference sequence). The CDR3 bases are TGCAGTGCTAGAGGGCTAGCGGGACCCTACGAGCAGTACTTC. This translates into CSARGLAGPYEQYF.

This chain uses TRBV9 with TRBJ1-1; D is ambiguous. The CDR3 totals 17 residues. The V gene's germline CDR1 is SGDLS and CDR2 YYNGEE. V lost 2 bases, J lost 0 bases, and 17 bases lay in between. The CDR3 DNA sequence: TGTGCCAGCAGCGTCTCAGGACGTACCGTTATGAACACTGAAGCTTTCTTT. Its translation is CASSVSGRTVMNTEAFF. The entire variable domain, with the rest obtained from reference TRBV9 and TRBJ1-1, is as follows: DSGVTQTPKHLITATGQRVTLRCSPRSGDLSVYWYQQSLDQGLQFLIQYYNGEERAKGNILERFSAQQFPDLHSELNLSSLELGDSALYFCASSVSGRTVMNTEAFFGQGTRLTVV.

V is TRBV2 and J is TRBJ2-3; 8 nucleotides agree with TRBD1. The CDR3 runs 15 residues. V lost 2 bases and J lost 3; bases outside the gene matches: 4. Germline CDR1 and CDR2: SNHLY and FYNNEI. Here the CDR3 reads CASSERTGRTDTQYF. As DNA, the CDR3 is TGTGCCAGCAGTGAACGGACAGGGAGGACAGATACGCAGTATTTT.

Ten or more counts support this clonotype. The chain recombines TRBV6-5 with TRBJ2-5, with D tentatively TRBD2 (6 bases). V was trimmed by 2 bases and J by 4 bases, leaving 11 bases between them. The CDR3 consists of 14 residues. The V gene's germline CDR1 is MNHEY and CDR2 SVGAGI. DNA for the CDR3: TGTGCCAGCAGTTACCCGACTAGTCCAGAGACCCAGTACTTC. Its translation is CASSYPTSPETQYF.

The V call is TRBV20-1, the J call TRBJ2-5; D is possibly TRBD1 (5 bases). Per germline, CDR1 DFQATT and CDR2 SNEGSKA (reference sequence). The CDR3 consists of 13 residues. Trimming took off 0 bases at V and 5 bases at J, with 10 bases between the two ends. DNA for the CDR3: TGCAGTGCTAGAGATTTGGGGCAGGAGACCCAGTACTTC. Protein: CSARDLGQETQYF.

This clonotype was seen more than once but under ten times. This chain connects TRBV6-5 to TRBJ1-6; weak D call: TRBD1 (5 bases). Trimming left V 0 bases short and J 7 bases short, with 19 bases between. CDR1 MNHEY and CDR2 SVGAGI come from the germline V gene. The CDR3 sequence is 18 residues long. CDR3 sequence reads: CASSYSRDRSRRNSPLHF. The CDR3, as DNA: TGTGCCAGCAGTTACTCCCGGGACCGCTCTCGAAGGAATTCACCCCTCCACTTT.

This clonotype was counted ten times or more. The DNA of the CDR3 is TGTGCCAGCAGTTTCGTTCACGGACGCTCCTACGAGCAGTACTTC. Amino acid sequence: CASSFVHGRSYEQYF. The rearrangement uses TRBV28 and TRBJ2-7; D not certain. The CDR3 contains 15 residues. Germline V gene data show CDR1 as MDHEN and CDR2 as SYDVKM. Trimming shortened V by 3 bases and J by 0 bases, and 12 bases separated the two germline ends.

This chain connects TRBV27 to TRBJ1-1, with 7 bases matching TRBD1. The CDR3 totals 14 residues. Germline assignment: CDR1 MNHEY and CDR2 SMNVEV (reference sequence). V dropped 5 bases and J dropped 5; count of bases not matched to a gene: 8. CDR3 sequence reads: CASSKGQWGTEAFF. CDR3 DNA: TGTGCCAGCAGTAAGGGACAGTGGGGGACTGAAGCTTTCTTT.

This clonotype was seen more than once but under ten times. The chain joins TRBV20-1 to TRBJ2-5; 10 bases are shared with TRBD2. CDR1 DFQATT and CDR2 SNEGSKA come from the germline V gene (reference sequence). With V trimmed by 6 bases and J by 5 bases, 6 bases remained unmatched. The CDR3 is made up of 13 amino acids. CDR3: CSARTSGGETQYF. The CDR3 DNA sequence: TGCAGTGCCAGGACTAGCGGAGGGGAGACCCAGTACTTC.

V and J are TRBV30 and TRBJ1-6, with TRBD1 matching 9 bases. V lost 3 bases and J lost 9; bases outside the gene matches: 9. Germline loops: CDR1 GTSNPN, CDR2 SVGIG (reference sequence). The CDR3 covers 15 residues. The CDR3 loop reads CAWRGQGRISSPLHF. The DNA for the CDR3 is TGTGCCTGGAGGGGACAGGGTAGAATAAGTTCACCCCTCCACTTT.

The genes are TRBV12-3 or TRBV12-4 and TRBJ1-1; 9 bases match TRBD1. The CDR3 length is 15 residues. V lost 6 bases and J lost 6; bases outside the gene matches: 11. The CDR3 is CASSPPSRQGAEAFF. CDR3 nucleotides: TGTGCCAGCAGCCCACCTTCCCGACAGGGGGCTGAAGCTTTCTTT.

The rearrangement joins TRBV20-1 to TRBJ2-7; 9 bases map to TRBD1. Trimming at V came to 5 bases and at J to 6 bases, leaving 5 bases not matched to a gene. From germline, CDR1 is DFQATT and CDR2 SNEGSKA (reference sequence). The CDR3 is made up of 12 amino acids. The CDR3 coding sequence is TGCAGTGCTTCCGGGACAGGGTCCGAGCAGTACTTC. The encoded protein is CSASGTGSEQYF.

In this sample, this clonotype turned up many times. The rearrangement uses TRBV6-2 or TRBV6-3 and TRBJ2-7, with a weak D call TRBD2 (6 bases). V lost 0 bases to trimming and J lost 9 bases, with 12 bases between them. The germline V gene has CDR1 MNHEY and CDR2 SVGEGT. The CDR3 covers 13 residues. CDR3: CASSYSSGSLQYF. CDR3 coding DNA: TGTGCCAGCAGTTACTCTAGCGGCTCGTTGCAGTACTTC.

This clonotype has ten or more counts. This sequence joins TRBV12-3 or TRBV12-4 and TRBJ2-6, with D unclear. The CDR3 runs 15 residues. V was pared by 4 bases and J by 1 base, with 8 bases between. CDR3 sequence: CASSSTVSGANVLTF. CDR3 DNA: TGTGCCAGCAGTTCCACAGTTTCTGGGGCCAACGTCCTGACTTTC.

About this clonotype: This likely comes from a read error, as the CDR3 has no conserved phenylalanine or tryptophan at its end. The V call is TRBV20-1, the J call TRBJ1-2, with D maybe TRBD1 (5 bases). The CDR3 is 17 amino acids. The V and J ends lost 3 bases and 4 bases respectively, with 24 bases between them. Germline V gene sequence: CDR1 DFQATT, CDR2 SNEGSKA (reference sequence). The CDR3 loop is CSASEGRGRQLGYGYTS. The CDR3 DNA follows: TGCAGTGCTAGTGAGGGCCGGGGACGGCAGCTTGGCTATGGCTACACCTCC.

This clonotype occurred a few times. The chain employs TRBV2 and TRBJ1-1; the match to TRBD1 covers 7 bases. The junction had 12 bases not matched to a gene; V was cut back by 6 bases and J by 11 bases. Germline V gene sequence: CDR1 SNHLY, CDR2 FYNNEI. This CDR3 has 13 amino acids. CDR3: CASRQQGLQRAFF. CDR3 nucleotide sequence: TGTGCCAGCAGACAACAGGGGTTGCAGAGGGCTTTCTTT. The variable domain in full, with the rest retrieved from reference TRBV2 and TRBJ1-1, is EPEVTQTPSHQVTQMGQEVILRCVPISNHLYFYWYRQILGQKVEFLVSFYNNEISEKSEIFDDQFSVERPDGSNFTLKIRSTKLEDSAMYFCASRQQGLQRAFFGQGTRLTVV.

This clonotype occurred a few times. The chain combines TRBV7-9 with TRBJ1-5; unclear D gene. This CDR3 contains 13 residues. Trimming pared 6 bases from V and 7 bases from J, leaving 13 bases between. Germline V lookup: CDR1 SEHNR, CDR2 FQNEAQ (reference sequence). DNA of the CDR3: TGTGCCAGCAGTCGTTCCGGGCCACAGCCCCAGCATTTT. Its protein product is CASSRSGPQPQHF.

V usage is TRBV7-9 and J usage is TRBJ2-2; 13 nucleotides line up with TRBD2. This CDR3 region has 18 residues. Germline assignment: CDR1 SEHNR and CDR2 FQNEAQ (reference sequence). V was clipped by 0 bases and J by 4 bases; unmatched bases: 5. This CDR3 reads CASSLAPGLAGATGELFF. The CDR3 DNA reads TGTGCCAGCAGCTTAGCCCCCGGACTAGCGGGAGCCACCGGGGAGCTGTTTTTT.

This clonotype appeared a few times. The genes are TRBV19 and TRBJ1-2; D gene uncertain. Germline CDR1 LNHDA, CDR2 SQIVND (reference sequence). V was pared by 6 bases and J by 6 bases, with 17 bases between. The CDR3 sequence is 14 residues long. Here the CDR3 reads CASRDWTARNGYTF. In nucleotides, the CDR3 is TGTGCCAGTAGGGATTGGACTGCACGGAATGGCTACACCTTC.

The CDR3 nucleotides read TGTGCCAGCAGCCAAGATCAGGGACACGGCTACGAGCAGTACTTC. This translates into CASSQDQGHGYEQYF. This sequence joins TRBV4-2 and TRBJ2-7; D is possibly TRBD1 (6 bases). Deletions cut 0 bases from V and 3 bases from J, with 12 bases between. The CDR3 contains 15 residues. Germline V gene sequence: CDR1 LGHNA, CDR2 YNFKEQ.

The table lists this clonotype with a few counts. The chain links TRBV7-2 to TRBJ2-4; 12 bases match TRBD2. This CDR3 is built from 15 residues. Trimming cost V 3 bases and J 8 bases; bases outside gene matches: 5. Germline CDR1 is SGHTA and CDR2 is FQGNSA. The CDR3 is CASSFRLAGVYIQYF. The CDR3, as DNA: TGTGCCAGCAGCTTCCGACTAGCGGGAGTGTACATTCAGTACTTC. The whole variable domain, filled in from reference TRBV7-2 and TRBJ2-4, reads GAGVSQSPSNKVTEKGKDVELRCDPISGHTALYWYRQSLGQGLEFLIYFQGNSAPDKSGLPSDRFSAERTGGSVSTLTIQRTQQEDSAVYLCASSFRLAGVYIQYFGAGTRLSVL.

In this sample, this clonotype turned up many times. The J gene is TRBJ1-1, the V gene TRBV27; D not certain. The CDR3 sequence is 14 residues long. V was trimmed by 2 bases and J by 0 bases, leaving 7 bases between them. Germline lookup yields CDR1 MNHEY and CDR2 SMNVEV (reference sequence). CDR3 DNA: TGTGCCAGCAGTTTACTGGGAGTGAACACTGAAGCTTTCTTT. Amino acid sequence: CASSLLGVNTEAFF.

V gene TRBV7-3 combines with J gene TRBJ1-1; D is ambiguous. The length of the CDR3 is 16 residues. The germline V and J ends were trimmed by 0 bases and 0 bases, with 11 bases remaining between them. The germline CDR1 and CDR2 sequences are SGHTA and FQGTGA. CDR3 DNA sequence: TGTGCCAGCAGCTTAACTGGGCGGGCTATGAACACTGAAGCTTTCTTT. This encodes CASSLTGRAMNTEAFF.

The chain joins TRBV27 to TRBJ1-2; 7 bases match TRBD1. The V gene's germline CDR1 is MNHEY and CDR2 SMNVEV (reference sequence). V trimming: 3 bases; J trimming: 7 bases; junction bases outside the gene matches: 5. This CDR3 is built from 13 residues. The CDR3 reads CASSFANRGGYTF. CDR3 nucleotides: TGTGCCAGCAGTTTCGCAAACAGGGGTGGCTACACCTTC.